This T cell receptor (beta chain) appears in the sequencing data of a study of CD8 T cells in Susac syndrome. Reverse transcription of roughly 0.45 to 1 ug RNA was carried out with random hexamers. In TCRdb, the immunoSEQ multiplex PCR reads were re-called with MiXCR into one record per CDR3 protein. The table shows approximately 150,000 distinct CDR3 sequences, with 80% to 95% occurring only once. CDR3 length: 11 amino acids. Germline V lookup: CDR1 SGHTA, CDR2 FQGNSA. V lost 2 bases and J lost 13, with 9 bases in between. CD8+ and CD4+ T cells circulating in blood were sequenced for TCR beta. Negative isolation yielded CD8+ and CD4+ T cells; FACS enriched TEMRA cells.

The sequence was obtained from a human donor in good health. Sample: CD4+ T cells from PBMCs. V is TRBV7-2 and J is TRBJ2-1; D is ambiguous. The CDR3 reads CASSLRPPQFF. DNA for the CDR3: TGTGCCAGCAGCTTACGACCTCCCCAGTTCTTC.